This entry is about one T cell receptor beta chain. A junction boundary mismatches the germline segment, possibly from a read error. Primers: 60 Vbeta forward and 13 Jbeta reverse. Clones were read by immunoSEQ multiplex PCR, and TCRdb kept only the in-frame ones, dropping some. This table has 70,000 to 95,000 clones, around 85% appearing once. These data come from a study of cytomegalovirus exposure and HLA in healthy donors. The clonotype comes from a human donor in good health. Sequencing was performed on PBMCs.

The DNA of the CDR3 is TGCGGCGTCGCCTTAGGCAGGGAGGGTACTCGTGGCTACACCTTC. The encoded protein is CGVALGREGTRGYTF. This sequence joins TRBV29-1 and TRBJ1-2; a possible D gene is TRBD1 (5 bases). The CDR3 covers 15 residues. Germline CDR1 SQVTM, CDR2 ANQGSEA.